Shown below are 3 T cell receptor beta chains from a single sample sequenced in a study of blood T cell repertoires in COVID-19. Assay: immunoSEQ multiplex PCR; the TCRdb copy retains only in-frame clones and omits some. This table holds tens of thousands of clones, 89% found once. Sequenced input: peripheral blood. The receptors come from a man in his forties or fifties with COVID-19, enrolled during active disease.

The chain carries TRBV18 and TRBJ2-1; 8 bases line up with TRBD2. V gave up 0 bases and J gave up 0 bases; unmatched junction bases: 4. Germline CDR1 KGHSH, CDR2 LQKENI. The length of the CDR3 is 17 residues. CDR3 amino acids: CASSPPIGGASYNEQFF. The CDR3 coding sequence is TGTGCCAGCTCACCACCGATCGGGGGGGCCTCCTACAATGAGCAGTTCTTC. The whole variable domain, filled in from reference TRBV18 and TRBJ2-1, reads NAGVMQNPRHLVRRRGQEARLRCSPMKGHSHVYWYRQLPEEGLKFMVYLQKENIIDESGMPKERFSAEFPKEGPSILRIQQVVRGDSAAYFCASSPPIGGASYNEQFFGPGTRLTVL.

The rearrangement links TRBV4-1 to TRBJ1-2; D unclear. CDR1 is MGHRA and CDR2 is YSYEKL in the germline V gene. The CDR3 is made up of 15 amino acids. V lost 0 bases and J lost 4, with 12 bases in between. CDR3 amino acids: CASSQDAREGYGYTF. The CDR3 nucleotides are TGCGCCAGCAGCCAAGATGCTCGGGAGGGCTATGGCTACACCTTC.

V is TRBV6-5 and J is TRBJ1-5; 7 bases are shared with TRBD1. Germline V CDR1 and CDR2: MNHEY, SVGAGI. The CDR3 has 16 residues. The V segment lost 2 bases and the J segment 1 base; nucleotides outside the gene matches: 5. The CDR3 DNA follows: TGTGCCAGCAGTTACCCTACGACAGGGAGCAATCAGCCCCAGCATTTT. This encodes CASSYPTTGSNQPQHF.